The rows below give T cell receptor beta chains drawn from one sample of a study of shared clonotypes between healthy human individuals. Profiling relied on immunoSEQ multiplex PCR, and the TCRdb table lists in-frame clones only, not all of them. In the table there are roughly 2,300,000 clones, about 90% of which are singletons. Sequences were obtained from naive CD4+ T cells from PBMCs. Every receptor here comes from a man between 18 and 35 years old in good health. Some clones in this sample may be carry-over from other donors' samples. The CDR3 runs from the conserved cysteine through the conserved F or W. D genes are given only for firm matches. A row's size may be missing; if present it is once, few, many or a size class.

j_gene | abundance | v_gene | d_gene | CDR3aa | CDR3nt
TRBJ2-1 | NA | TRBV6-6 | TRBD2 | CASSSLAADYNEQFF | TGTGCCAGCAGCTCACTAGCGGCCGACTACAATGAGCAGTTCTTC
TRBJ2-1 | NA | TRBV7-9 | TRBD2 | CASSYRASQRENNNEQFF | TGTGCCAGCAGCTACCGGGCCTCCCAGCGGGAGAATAACAATGAGCAGTTCTTC
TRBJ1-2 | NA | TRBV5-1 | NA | CASSLEGLTMDYTF | TGCGCCAGCAGCTTGGAGGGGTTAACTATGGACTACACCTTC
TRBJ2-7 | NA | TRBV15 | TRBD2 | CATSRAGTSGYEQYF | TGTGCCACCAGCAGAGCCGGGACTAGCGGCTACGAGCAGTACTTC
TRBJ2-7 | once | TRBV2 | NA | CASRAPTYEQYF | TGTGCCAGCAGGGCCCCTACCTACGAGCAGTACTTC
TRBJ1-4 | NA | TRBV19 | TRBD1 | CASSIWDRGKLFF | TGTGCCAGTAGTATTTGGGACAGAGGAAAACTGTTTTTT
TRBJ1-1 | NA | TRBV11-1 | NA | CASSLTGGTEAFF | TGTGCCAGCAGCTTAACGGGAGGCACTGAAGCTTTCTTT
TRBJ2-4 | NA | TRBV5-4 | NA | CASSPTRGLSKNIQYF | TGTGCCAGCAGCCCAACTCGAGGGTTATCCAAAAACATTCAGTACTTC
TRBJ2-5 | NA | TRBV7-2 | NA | CASRQGSGGGGETQYF | TGTGCCAGCAGGCAGGGTAGCGGCGGAGGGGGTGAGACCCAGTACTTC
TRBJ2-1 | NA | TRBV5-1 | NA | CASSLVSKGPPGEQFF | TGCGCCAGCAGCTTGGTGTCGAAGGGGCCACCTGGTGAGCAGTTCTTC
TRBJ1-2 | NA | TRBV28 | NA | CATNSRGNYGYTF | TGTGCCACCAATAGCAGGGGAAACTATGGCTACACCTTC
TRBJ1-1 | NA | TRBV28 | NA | CASTTEPPQAFF | TGTGCCAGCACCACGGAACCTCCCCAAGCTTTCTTT
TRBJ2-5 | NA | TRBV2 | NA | CASSDLGETQYF | TGTGCCAGCAGCGACCTGGGGGAGACCCAGTACTTC
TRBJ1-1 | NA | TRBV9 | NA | CASSPRGDWGNTEAFF | TGTGCCAGCAGCCCCCGGGGGGATTGGGGGAACACTGAAGCTTTCTTT
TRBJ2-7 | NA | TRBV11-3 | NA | CASSLEAGREYEQYF | TGTGCCAGCAGCTTAGAGGCAGGGAGAGAGTACGAGCAGTACTTC
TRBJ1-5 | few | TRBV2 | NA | CASTKAEGLGQPQHF | TGTGCCAGCACGAAGGCTGAGGGTTTAGGTCAGCCCCAGCATTTT
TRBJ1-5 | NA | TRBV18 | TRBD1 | CASSPTGGDQPQHF | TGTGCCAGCTCGCCAACAGGGGGCGATCAGCCCCAGCATTTT
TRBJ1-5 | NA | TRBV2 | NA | CASSDRGGGSSGPQHF | TGTGCCAGCAGTGACAGGGGCGGTGGATCCAGCGGGCCCCAGCATTTT
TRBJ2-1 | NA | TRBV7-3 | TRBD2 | CASSLASGRGNEQFF | TGTGCCAGCAGCTTGGCCAGCGGGAGGGGCAATGAGCAGTTCTTC
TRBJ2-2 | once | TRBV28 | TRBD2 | CASGTSGRGANTGELFF | TGTGCCAGCGGGACTAGCGGGAGAGGTGCGAACACCGGGGAGCTGTTTTTT
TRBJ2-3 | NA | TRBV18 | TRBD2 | CASSRGLAGVTDTQYF | TGTGCCAGCTCACGGGGACTAGCGGGAGTTACAGATACGCAGTATTTT
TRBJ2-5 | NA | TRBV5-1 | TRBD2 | CASTWTSGQETQYF | TGCGCCAGCACCTGGACTAGCGGTCAAGAGACCCAGTACTTC
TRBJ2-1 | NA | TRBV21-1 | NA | CASSFQGDFF | TGTGCCAGCAGCTTCCAGGGGGATTTCTTC
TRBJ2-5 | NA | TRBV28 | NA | CASSLLGSQETQYF | TGTGCCAGCAGTTTACTAGGCAGTCAAGAGACCCAGTACTTC